The clone carrying this TCR beta chain was observed many times. Its antigen is not identified. This entry comes from a study of T cell repertoires in cytomegalovirus infection. TCRdb processed the reads anew with MiXCR; each CDR3 protein has one entry. The sample records about 150,000 distinct CDR3 sequences, approximately 30% being singletons. The V gene's germline CDR1 is SGHNT and CDR2 YYREEE (reference sequence). J lost 8 bases, V lost 4 bases, and 5 bases had no gene match. The CDR3 is made up of 12 amino acids. This clonotype was obtained from a human donor in good health (CMV status not recorded). Some clones in this sample may be carry-over from other donors' samples. The source was CD8+ T cells from cultured PBMCs, collected from culture after CMV antigen stimulation. The V call is TRBV5-4, the J call TRBJ1-2; 7 bases are a match to TRBD1. CDR3 loop: CASSDRDRGYTF. The CDR3 nucleotides are TGTGCCAGCAGCGACCGGGACAGAGGCTACACCTTC.